What follows describes a single TCR beta chain. These data come from a study of blood T cell repertoires in COVID-19. At the level of the study: Specimens from acute and convalescent COVID-19 originated in the United States, Italy and Spain. From T cells, B-cell-depleted T cells, or PBMCs came the material, which was cDNA or gDNA.

The CDR3 contains 15 residues. V dropped 5 bases and J dropped 0 bases, with 9 bases sitting between them. The germline V gene encodes CDR1 SGDLS and CDR2 YYNGEE. The authors' processing: Amplified reference gene primers provided the basis for estimating nucleated cell counts. Generated by immunoSEQ multiplex PCR, the TCRdb table keeps only in-frame clones and is missing some. V, J and clone size were drawn from that table, and D and trimming were deduced from the DNA. The sample has about 150,000 clones, about four fifths seen once. The receptor comes from an elderly woman with acute or convalescent COVID-19. This chain links TRBV9 with TRBJ1-6; no firm D call. The sequenced sample was peripheral blood. The CDR3 sequence is CASSLGGSYNSPLHF. The CDR3 DNA follows: TGTGCCAGCAGTCTTGGCGGCTCCTATAATTCACCCCTCCACTTT.